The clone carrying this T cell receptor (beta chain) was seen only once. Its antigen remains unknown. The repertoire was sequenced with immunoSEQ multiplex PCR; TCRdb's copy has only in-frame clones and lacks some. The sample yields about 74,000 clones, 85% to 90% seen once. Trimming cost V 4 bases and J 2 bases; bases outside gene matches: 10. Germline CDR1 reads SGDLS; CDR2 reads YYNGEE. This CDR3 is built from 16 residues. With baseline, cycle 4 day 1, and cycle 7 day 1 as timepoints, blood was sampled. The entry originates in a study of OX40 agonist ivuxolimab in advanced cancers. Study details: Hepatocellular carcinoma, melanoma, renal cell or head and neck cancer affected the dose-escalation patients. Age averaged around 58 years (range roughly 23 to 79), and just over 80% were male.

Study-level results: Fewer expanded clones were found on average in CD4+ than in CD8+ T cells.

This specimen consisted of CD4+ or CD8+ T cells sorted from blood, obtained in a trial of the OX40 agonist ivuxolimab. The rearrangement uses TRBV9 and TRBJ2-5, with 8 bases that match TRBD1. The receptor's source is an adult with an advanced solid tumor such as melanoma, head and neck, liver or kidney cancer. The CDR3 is CASSPGQGKFQETQYF. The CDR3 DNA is TGTGCCAGCAGCCCCGGACAGGGCAAATTTCAAGAGACCCAGTACTTC.